This T cell receptor beta chain was obtained from a study of cytomegalovirus exposure and HLA in healthy donors. The PCR employed 60 Vbeta primers together with 13 Jbeta primers. Assay used: immunoSEQ multiplex PCR; TCRdb lists only in-frame clones, some missing. The sample totals 60,000 to 70,000 clones. Trimming cost V 7 bases and J 2 bases, with 11 bases left between them. CDR3 length: 14 residues. Germline CDR1 reads SGHVS; CDR2 reads FNYEAQ. The sequencing input was PBMCs. The chain recombines TRBV7-6 with TRBJ2-2; D remains unclear. The receptor comes from a boy younger than 18 in good health and CMV-seronegative. In DNA form, the CDR3 reads TGTGCCAGCAAGGAGACCTTAAACACCGGGGAGCTGTTTTTT. The encoded protein is CASKETLNTGELFF.